Each of the 28 T cell receptor beta chains below was sequenced from the same sample in a study of Ad26.COV2.S vaccination and SARS-CoV-2 variants. Treatment here: roughly 19 received Ad26.COV2.S at low or high dose, single or two shots; 5 received placebo; per-sample allocation not given. Sampling happened 63 days after the first vaccine or placebo injection. The table came from immunoSEQ multiplex PCR; TCRdb's copy has only in-frame clones and leaves some out. This sample carries around 320,000 clones, over 75% of them seen once, and the ten largest clones take roughly 3.1%. The material sequenced was peripheral blood, taken in a trial of Ad26.COV2.S vaccine versus placebo. The receptor set was obtained from a person aged 18-65 years who received the Ad26.COV2.S COVID-19 vaccine or a placebo.

The sample holds a few counts of this clone. This chain's CDR3 is CASRFIGLGQLRPYNEQFF. CDR3 nucleotide sequence: TGTGCCAGTAGATTTATAGGACTGGGACAGCTAAGACCTTACAATGAGCAGTTCTTC. The V call is TRBV19, the J call TRBJ2-1, with 7 bases lining up with TRBD1. The CDR3 length is 19 residues. V lost 6 bases and J lost 4; bases outside the gene matches: 21. The germline CDR1 and CDR2 sequences are LNHDA and SQIVND (reference sequence).

The chain couples TRBV29-1 to TRBJ1-4; the D is unclear. The CDR3 totals 14 residues. The germline V and J ends were trimmed by 7 bases and 7 bases, with 19 bases remaining between them. From germline, CDR1 is SQVTM and CDR2 ANQGSEA. The CDR3 sequence is CSGASNSAGEKLFF. CDR3 nucleotide sequence: TGCAGCGGGGCGAGCAATAGCGCGGGTGAAAAACTGTTTTTT.

With regard to this clone: The same CDR3 can be traced to other DNA sequences in this sample. The chain couples TRBV5-1 to TRBJ1-5; 9 nucleotides agree with TRBD1. Germline V gives CDR1 SGHRS, CDR2 YFSETQ. The V segment lost 4 bases and the J segment 7 bases; nucleotides outside the gene matches: 3. This CDR3 comprises 13 residues. CDR3 amino acids: CASSLDRGQPQHF. The DNA for the CDR3 is TGCGCCAGCAGCCTGGACAGGGGCCAGCCCCAGCATTTT.

The gene calls are TRBV27 and TRBJ1-1; possibly TRBD1 for D (6 bases). Germline-derived CDR1 and CDR2 are MNHEY and SMNVEV (reference sequence). Trimming took 6 bases from V and 1 from J, leaving 12 bases between them. The CDR3 loop spans 14 amino acids. The CDR3 reads CASSHREWNTEAFF. The CDR3 DNA reads TGTGCCAGCAGCCACAGGGAGTGGAACACTGAAGCTTTCTTT.

This rearrangement joins TRBV5-3 to TRBJ1-2; D remains ambiguous. TRBV5-3 is designated an ORF whose function remains uncertain. The CDR3 runs 15 residues. V was shortened by 8 bases and J by 6 bases, with 23 bases between the two germline ends. The CDR3 here is CASSVRPNKRDGYTF. The DNA for the CDR3 is TGTGCCAGCTCCGTCAGGCCAAACAAACGGGATGGCTACACCTTC.

This clone has more than one count but fewer than ten. This sequence joins TRBV19 and TRBJ1-1; D unclear. Trimming took off 7 bases at V and 5 bases at J, with 17 bases between the two ends. The CDR3 has 14 amino acids. Germline V gene data show CDR1 as LNHDA and CDR2 as SQIVND (reference sequence). CDR3 nucleotides: TGTGCCAGTACCCCTTGGGGAGGGCCGACTGAAGCTTTCTTT. Translating it yields CASTPWGGPTEAFF. Together with reference TRBV19 and TRBJ1-1, the CDR3 gives the full variable domain: DGGITQSPKYLFRKEGQNVTLSCEQNLNHDAMYWYRQDPGQGLRLIYYSQIVNDFQKGDIAEGYSVSREKKESFPLTVTSAQKNPTAFYLCASTPWGGPTEAFFGQGTRLTVV.

The rearrangement joins TRBV25-1 to TRBJ2-7, with 12 bases aligning to TRBD1. The CDR3 is 17 amino acids. With V trimmed by 5 bases and J by 7 bases, 15 bases remained unmatched. Germline lookup yields CDR1 MGHDK and CDR2 SYGVNS. The DNA of the CDR3 is TGTGCCAGCAGTCCTCGACGCCCGGGACAGGGGGCTGGGGAGCAGTACTTC. Translating it yields CASSPRRPGQGAGEQYF.

This clone was found a few times. This chain joins TRBV5-1 and TRBJ2-7; a possible D gene is TRBD2 (5 bases). The CDR3 is 12 residues long. V lost 2 bases to trimming and J lost 7 bases, with 10 bases between them. CDR1 is SGHRS and CDR2 is YFSETQ in the germline V gene. CDR3 residues: CASSFGEMEQYF. The CDR3 DNA sequence: TGCGCCAGCAGCTTCGGGGAGATGGAGCAGTACTTC. Supplemented by reference TRBV5-1 and TRBJ2-7, the full variable domain reads KAGVTQTPRYLIKTRGQQVTLSCSPISGHRSVSWYQQTPGQGLQFLFEYFSETQRNKGNFPGRFSGRQFSNSRSEMNVSTLELGDSALYLCASSFGEMEQYFGPGTRLTVT.

This chain links TRBV5-4 with TRBJ1-1; D gene unclear. The CDR3 is made up of 14 amino acids. The V gene's germline CDR1 is SGHNT and CDR2 YYREEE (reference sequence). The V gene lost 3 bases and the J gene lost 6 bases, with 15 bases spanning the gap. CDR3 DNA: TGTGCCAGCAGCTCAGTAAGTGAGTTCGCTGAAGCTTTCTTT. This encodes CASSSVSEFAEAFF.

The V call is TRBV4-2, the J call TRBJ1-2; 7 bases are a match to TRBD1. The germline CDR1 and CDR2 sequences are LGHNA and YNFKEQ. The J segment lost 2 bases and the V segment lost 0 bases, leaving 3 bases of the junction unmatched. The CDR3 has 15 residues. In nucleotides, the CDR3 is TGTGCCAGCAGCCAAGATCTGACAGGGAACTATGGCTACACCTTC. As protein: CASSQDLTGNYGYTF.

This sequence joins TRBV18 and TRBJ2-3; D is unresolved. V dropped 1 base and J dropped 6 bases, with 14 bases sitting between them. This CDR3 contains 15 residues. The germline CDR1 and CDR2 sequences are KGHSH and LQKENI. For the CDR3, the DNA is TGTGCCAGCTCACCACTAAGGGTCGCCGGGGATACGCAGTATTTT. Encoded protein: CASSPLRVAGDTQYF. Together with reference TRBV18 and TRBJ2-3, the CDR3 gives the full variable domain: NAGVMQNPRHLVRRRGQEARLRCSPMKGHSHVYWYRQLPEEGLKFMVYLQKENIIDESGMPKERFSAEFPKEGPSILRIQQVVRGDSAAYFCASSPLRVAGDTQYFGPGTRLTVL.

This chain connects TRBV20-1 to TRBJ2-3; possibly TRBD1 for D (6 bases). Germline values: CDR1 DFQATT, CDR2 SNEGSKA (reference sequence). The V end lost 6 bases, the J end lost 5 bases, and 9 bases lay between the germline ends. CDR3 size: 11 residues. This CDR3 is CSALQGDTQYF. The DNA of the CDR3 is TGCAGTGCCCTACAGGGAGATACGCAGTATTTT.

The genes are TRBV27 and TRBJ1-5, with D uncertain. Germline-derived CDR1 and CDR2 are MNHEY and SMNVEV (reference sequence). With 6 bases removed from V and 0 bases from J, the gap between germline ends came to 9 bases. This CDR3 is built from 14 residues. CDR3 loop: CASRLGFSNQPQHF. For the CDR3, the DNA is TGTGCCAGCAGGTTGGGGTTTAGCAATCAGCCCCAGCATTTT.

This chain's CDR3 is CARRTPYGSGTEAFF. The CDR3 bases are TGTGCCAGGAGGACTCCTTACGGTTCGGGGACTGAAGCTTTCTTT. V is TRBV2 and J is TRBJ1-1; D is ambiguous. Germline CDR1 and CDR2: SNHLY and FYNNEI. This CDR3 is 15 amino acids long. V was trimmed by 9 bases and J by 5 bases, leaving 22 bases between them.

The chain recombines TRBV5-4 with TRBJ2-3; D possibly corresponds to TRBD2 (6 bases). The CDR3 totals 15 residues. Germline V gene sequence: CDR1 SGHNT, CDR2 YYREEE (reference sequence). V was pared by 4 bases and J by 0 bases, with 12 bases between. The chain's CDR3 is CASSLGRGSTDTQYF. Written as DNA, the CDR3 is TGTGCCAGCAGCCTGGGGCGGGGTAGCACAGATACGCAGTATTTT.

This chain connects TRBV6-2 or TRBV6-3 to TRBJ1-2; D is uncertain. The germline V gene has CDR1 MNHEY and CDR2 SVGEGT. V shed 5 bases and J shed 8 bases, with 18 bases lying between them. The CDR3 length is 14 residues. CDR3: CASSPYEGGLGYTF. CDR3 DNA sequence: TGTGCCAGCAGTCCATACGAAGGAGGGTTAGGCTACACCTTC.

The CDR3 loop is CASSFSGGRTDTQYF. In nucleotides, the CDR3 is TGTGCCAGCAGCTTTAGCGGGGGGCGCACAGATACGCAGTATTTT. V usage is TRBV7-2 and J usage is TRBJ2-3; 10 bases agree with TRBD2. CDR1 is SGHTA, CDR2 FQGNSA, per germline. The ends lost 3 bases at V and 1 base at J; junction bases unmatched: 1. The CDR3 has 15 amino acids.

The V call is TRBV4-1, the J call TRBJ2-1; 10 bases fit TRBD1. Germline loops: CDR1 MGHRA, CDR2 YSYEKL. This CDR3 spans 12 amino acids. J was trimmed by 15 bases and V by 3 bases; bases with no gene match: 5. CDR3 sequence (DNA): TGCGCCAGCAGCCATCCGGGACAGGGGTCGTTCTTC. It specifies CASSHPGQGSFF.

The count of this clone is one. The V gene is TRBV12-3 or TRBV12-4, the J gene TRBJ1-1, with D unclear. The CDR3 has 12 amino acids. V lost 1 base and J lost 7, with 7 bases in between. CDR3 in DNA: TGTGCCAGCAGTTTAGGAGGAGGTGAAGCTTTCTTT. It encodes CASSLGGGEAFF.

The chain is built from TRBV30 and TRBJ1-2, with unresolved D. The CDR3 is made up of 11 amino acids. CDR1 GTSNPN and CDR2 SVGIG come from the germline V gene (reference sequence). V lost 5 bases and J 6 bases, leaving 10 bases between the germline ends. The CDR3 loop reads CAWSPGHGYTF. CDR3 DNA: TGTGCCTGGTCCCCTGGTCATGGCTACACCTTC.

CDR3 in amino acids: CSVGQDYEQYF. The DNA of the CDR3 is TGCAGCGTAGGACAGGACTACGAGCAGTACTTC. The V call is TRBV29-1, the J call TRBJ2-7; 7 nucleotides agree with TRBD1. The germline gives CDR1 SQVTM, CDR2 ANQGSEA. The CDR3 sequence is 11 residues long. After removal of 6 bases from V and 3 bases from J, the junction contained 2 bases not matched to a gene.

The CDR3 loop reads CASSGGVGYTF. The CDR3 DNA reads as TGTGCCAGCAGCGGGGGGGTAGGCTACACCTTC. The rearrangement joins TRBV3-1 (or the pseudogene TRBV3-2) to TRBJ1-2, with D possibly TRBD1 on 5 matching bases. Per germline, CDR1 LGHDT and CDR2 YNNKEL (reference sequence). Trimming stripped 5 bases from V and 8 bases from J, with 9 bases between. The CDR3 contains 11 residues.

This chain uses TRBV29-1 with TRBJ1-2; D may be TRBD1 (5 bases). Germline CDR1 reads SQVTM; CDR2 reads ANQGSEA. This CDR3 comprises 16 residues. The V end lost 6 bases, the J end lost 2 bases, and 22 bases lay between the germline ends. This chain's CDR3 is CSVAGIIGALNYGYTF. CDR3 coding DNA: TGCAGCGTCGCTGGGATAATAGGGGCCCTCAACTATGGCTACACCTTC.

This chain connects TRBV5-1 to TRBJ2-2; D may correspond to TRBD1 or TRBD2 (5 bases each). The CDR3 is made up of 15 amino acids. Trimming cost V 2 bases and J 1 base, with 9 bases left between them. Germline loops: CDR1 SGHRS, CDR2 YFSETQ. CDR3 in DNA: TGCGCCAGCAGCTTTGGTGGGGGGAACACCGGGGAGCTGTTTTTT. It yields the protein CASSFGGGNTGELFF.

This clone was seen a single time. The chain recombines TRBV6-5 with TRBJ2-7, with D perhaps TRBD1 (5 bases). With 2 bases removed from V and 4 bases from J, the gap between germline ends came to 15 bases. The CDR3 length is 15 residues. CDR1 MNHEY and CDR2 SVGAGI come from the germline V gene. The CDR3 bases are TGTGCCAGCAGTTACGGGGCACAGCCCTCTTACGAGCAGTACTTC. Its protein product is CASSYGAQPSYEQYF.

The V gene is TRBV7-9, the J gene TRBJ2-5; tentatively, D is TRBD2 (6 bases). This CDR3 spans 17 amino acids. Germline V gives CDR1 SEHNR, CDR2 FQNEAQ (reference sequence). V lost 3 bases and J lost 5, with 22 bases in between. DNA of the CDR3: TGTGCCAGCAGCTTGGAAGGCGGGGCATGGAAGAGGGAGACCCAGTACTTC. Its translation is CASSLEGGAWKRETQYF.

V and J are TRBV12-3 or TRBV12-4 and TRBJ2-3; D gene uncertain. This CDR3 has 9 residues. The V and J ends lost 5 bases and 14 bases respectively, with 8 bases between them. In DNA, the CDR3 is TGTGCCAGCAGTGCCCCGCGGTATTTT. It encodes CASSAPRYF.

CDR3 DNA sequence: TGTGCCAGCAGCTTCGGAAATAGACAGGGTCTTGGCTACACCTTC. Translating it yields CASSFGNRQGLGYTF. The gene calls are TRBV5-4 and TRBJ1-2; 7 bases fit TRBD1. Germline assignment: CDR1 SGHNT and CDR2 YYREEE (reference sequence). This CDR3 region has 15 residues. Trimming cost V 2 bases and J 7 bases; bases outside gene matches: 11. Full variable domain (outside the CDR3, taken from reference TRBV5-4 and TRBJ1-2): ETGVTQSPTHLIKTRGQQVTLRCSSQSGHNTVSWYQQALGQGPQFIFQYYREEENGRGNFPPRFSGLQFPNYSSELNVNALELDDSALYLCASSFGNRQGLGYTFGSGTRLTVV.